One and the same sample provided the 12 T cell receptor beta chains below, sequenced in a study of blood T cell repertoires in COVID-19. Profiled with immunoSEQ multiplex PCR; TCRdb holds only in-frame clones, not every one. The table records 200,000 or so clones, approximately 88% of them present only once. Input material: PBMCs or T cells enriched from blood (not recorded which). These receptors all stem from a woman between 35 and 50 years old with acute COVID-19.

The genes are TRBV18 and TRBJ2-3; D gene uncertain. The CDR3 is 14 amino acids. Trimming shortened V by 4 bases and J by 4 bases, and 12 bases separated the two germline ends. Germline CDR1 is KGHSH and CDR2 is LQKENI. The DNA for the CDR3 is TGTGCCAGCTCACGCGGAGCGAACGCAGATACGCAGTATTTT. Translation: CASSRGANADTQYF.

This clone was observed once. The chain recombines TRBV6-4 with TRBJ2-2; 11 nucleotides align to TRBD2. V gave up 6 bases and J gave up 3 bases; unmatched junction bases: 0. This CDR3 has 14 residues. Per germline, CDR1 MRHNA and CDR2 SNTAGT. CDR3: CASRLAGDTGELFF. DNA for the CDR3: TGTGCCAGCAGACTAGCGGGAGACACCGGGGAGCTGTTTTTT.

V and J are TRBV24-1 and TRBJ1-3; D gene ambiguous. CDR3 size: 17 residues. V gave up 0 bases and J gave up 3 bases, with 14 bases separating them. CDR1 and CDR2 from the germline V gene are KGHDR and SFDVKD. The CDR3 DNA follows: TGTGCCACCAGTGATTTGTTGATGAAGTACAGTGGAAACACCATATATTTT. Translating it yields CATSDLLMKYSGNTIYF.

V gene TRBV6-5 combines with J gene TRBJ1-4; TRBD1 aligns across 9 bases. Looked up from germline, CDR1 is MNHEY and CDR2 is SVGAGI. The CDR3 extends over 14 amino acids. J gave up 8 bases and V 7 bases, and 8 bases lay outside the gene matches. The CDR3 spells CASIMGQGREKLFF. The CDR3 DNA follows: TGTGCCAGCATAATGGGACAGGGAAGGGAAAAACTGTTTTTT.

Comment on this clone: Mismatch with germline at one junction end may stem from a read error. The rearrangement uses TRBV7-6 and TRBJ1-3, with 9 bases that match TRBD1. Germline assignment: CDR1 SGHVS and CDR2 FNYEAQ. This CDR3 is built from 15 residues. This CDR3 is CASSLLGQGGYTIYF. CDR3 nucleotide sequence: TGTGCCAGCAGCTTACTGGGACAGGGTGGATACACCATATATTTT.

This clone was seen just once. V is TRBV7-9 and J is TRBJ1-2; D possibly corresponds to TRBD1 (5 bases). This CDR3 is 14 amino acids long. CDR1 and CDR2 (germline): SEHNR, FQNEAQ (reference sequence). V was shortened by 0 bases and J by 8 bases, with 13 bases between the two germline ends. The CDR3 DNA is TGTGCCAGCAGCTTAGCGGGCAGGGAGGCGGGCTACACCTTC. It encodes CASSLAGREAGYTF.

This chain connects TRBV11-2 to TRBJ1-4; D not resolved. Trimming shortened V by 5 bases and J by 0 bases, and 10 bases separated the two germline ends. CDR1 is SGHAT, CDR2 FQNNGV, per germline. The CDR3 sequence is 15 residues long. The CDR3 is CASSLAATTNEKLFF. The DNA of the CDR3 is TGTGCCAGCAGCCTCGCGGCTACAACTAATGAAAAACTGTTTTTT.

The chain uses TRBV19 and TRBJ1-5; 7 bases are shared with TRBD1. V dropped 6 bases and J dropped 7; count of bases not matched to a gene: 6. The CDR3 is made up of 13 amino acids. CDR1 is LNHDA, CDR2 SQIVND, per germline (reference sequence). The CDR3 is CASRPTGFQPQHF. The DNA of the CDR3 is TGTGCCAGTAGGCCGACAGGGTTCCAGCCCCAGCATTTT.

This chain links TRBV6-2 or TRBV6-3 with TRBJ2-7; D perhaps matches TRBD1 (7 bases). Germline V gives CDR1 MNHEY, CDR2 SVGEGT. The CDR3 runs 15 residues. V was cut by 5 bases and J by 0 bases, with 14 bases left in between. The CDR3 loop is CASSRQGGVSYEQYV. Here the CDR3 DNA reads TGTGCCAGCAGTAGACAGGGAGGAGTCTCCTACGAGCAGTACGTC.

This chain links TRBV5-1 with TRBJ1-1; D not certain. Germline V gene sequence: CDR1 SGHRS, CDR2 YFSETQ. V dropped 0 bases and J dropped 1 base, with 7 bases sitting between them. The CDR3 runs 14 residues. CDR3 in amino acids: CASSLDGRNTEAFF. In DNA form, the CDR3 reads TGCGCCAGCAGCTTGGATGGGCGGAACACTGAAGCTTTCTTT.

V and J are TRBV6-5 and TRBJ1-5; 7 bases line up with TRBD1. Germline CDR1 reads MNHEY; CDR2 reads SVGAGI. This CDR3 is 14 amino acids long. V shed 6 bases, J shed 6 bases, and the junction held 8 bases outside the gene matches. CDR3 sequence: CASRDNTGVQPQHF. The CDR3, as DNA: TGTGCCAGCAGAGATAACACAGGGGTTCAGCCCCAGCATTTT.

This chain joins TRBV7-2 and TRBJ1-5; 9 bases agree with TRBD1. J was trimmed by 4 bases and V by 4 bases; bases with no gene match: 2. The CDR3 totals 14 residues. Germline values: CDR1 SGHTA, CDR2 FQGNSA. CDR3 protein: CASSYDRGNQPQHF. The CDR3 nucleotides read TGTGCCAGCAGCTACGACAGGGGGAATCAGCCCCAGCATTTT. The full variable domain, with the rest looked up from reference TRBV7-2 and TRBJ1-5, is GAGVSQSPSNKVTEKGKDVELRCDPISGHTALYWYRQSLGQGLEFLIYFQGNSAPDKSGLPSDRFSAERTGGSVSTLTIQRTQQEDSAVYLCASSYDRGNQPQHFGDGTRLSIL.